A selection of T cell receptor beta chains follows, all from one sample in a study of T cells in Graves' hyperthyroidism and ophthalmopathy. TCRdb fed the multiplex PCR reads into MiXCR, producing one record per CDR3 protein. The sample holds more than 350,000 distinct CDR3 sequences, roughly 15% seen once. Sequenced: blood. The receptors derive from a woman younger than 45 with Graves' ophthalmopathy. Both conserved end residues are part of each CDR3. D genes are given only for firm matches. A clone size is listed for some rows: how often the clone was seen (once, few, many), or a class if it is expanded.

j_call	v_call	clone_size	d_call	cdr3_aa	cdr3_nt
TRBJ2-5	TRBV20-1	many	TRBD1	CSARDLGTGGRETQYF	TGCAGTGCTAGAGACCTCGGGACAGGGGGTCGAGAGACCCAGTACTTC
TRBJ2-5	TRBV28	-	-	CASSLGGFGSSETQYF	TGTGCCAGCAGTTTGGGGGGTTTCGGGAGTTCGGAGACCCAGTACTTC
TRBJ2-5	TRBV20-1	many	-	CSARDLGRFQETQYF	TGCAGTGCTAGAGATCTCGGCAGGTTCCAAGAGACCCAGTACTTC
TRBJ2-3	TRBV6-2/TRBV6-3	many	-	CASSLSLTEPTDTQYF	TGTGCCAGCAGTTTATCGCTTACCGAGCCCACAGATACGCAGTATTTT
TRBJ2-2	TRBV7-7	-	-	CASSSASLGELFF	TGTGCTAGCAGCTCCGCTAGTCTCGGGGAGCTGTTTTTT
TRBJ2-7	TRBV2	few	TRBD2	CASGLTSGGYEQYF	TGTGCCAGCGGATTGACTAGCGGGGGCTACGAGCAGTACTTC
TRBJ2-1	TRBV15	many	TRBD1	CATSRATGGEDEQFF	TGTGCCACCAGCAGAGCGACAGGGGGCGAGGATGAGCAGTTCTTC
TRBJ2-5	TRBV11-2	many	TRBD2	CASSSGNGGYQETQYF	TGTGCCAGCAGCTCTGGAAACGGGGGGTACCAAGAGACCCAGTACTTC
TRBJ1-2	TRBV13	many	-	CASSLNRARGYTF	TGTGCCAGCAGCCTGAACAGGGCTCGTGGCTACACCTTC
TRBJ1-2	TRBV20-1	many	-	CSARPAIQTNYGYTF	TGCAGTGCTAGACCGGCTATCCAGACTAACTATGGCTACACCTTC
TRBJ1-5	TRBV6-1	many	TRBD1	CASGQGRNSNQPQHF	TGTGCCAGCGGACAGGGGCGGAATAGCAATCAGCCCCAGCATTTT
TRBJ2-7	TRBV12-5	-	-	CASGLVQAAYEQYF	TGTGCTAGTGGTTTGGTACAGGCAGCCTACGAGCAGTACTTC
TRBJ2-5	TRBV5-1	-	-	CASSLVRRDPYF	TGCGCCAGCAGCTTGGTTAGGCGCGATCCTTACTTC